This T cell receptor (beta chain) is from a study of shared clonotypes between healthy human individuals. Study-level background: Per-donor plates numbered three CD4 naive, three CD4 memory, two CD8 naive and one CD8 memory.

A note on this clone: Antigen specificity is unknown.

The CDR3 is made up of 15 amino acids. After removal of 2 bases from V and 4 bases from J, the junction contained 6 bases not matched to a gene. Germline V gene lookup returns CDR1 SGDLS and CDR2 YYNGEE. Whole-study results and caveats: Shared clonotypes across all four donors exceeded non-shared ones in generation probability.

Using immunoSEQ multiplex PCR, the repertoire was profiled, and TCRdb retains in-frame clones only, with some absent. The table records approximately 1,000,000 clones, approximately 80% of them present only once. The chain joins TRBV9 to TRBJ2-3; 8 bases are a match to TRBD2. Material for sequencing was memory CD4+ T cells from PBMCs. Subset given: CD45RA-negative fraction. This clonotype originated in a young man in good health. Some clones in this sample may be carry-over from other donors' samples. The CDR3 region is CASSVSPTSADTQYF. For the CDR3, the DNA is TGTGCCAGCAGCGTTTCCCCGACTAGCGCAGATACGCAGTATTTT.